This T cell receptor (beta chain) was profiled in a study of T cell responses to AZD1222 COVID-19 vaccine. Study-wide points: Females outnumbered males among donors, who were mostly white British; clonal diversity was possibly underestimated. Spike-wide vaccine-associated CD4 TCRs dominated at 160-218 and 743-854. The study found Spike-specific TCR breadth and depth rose after two AZD1222 doses. Among AZD1222 vaccinees, only six were seropositive at baseline.

In the case of this clone: The antigen remains undetermined.

Profiled with immunoSEQ multiplex PCR; TCRdb holds only in-frame clones, not every one. The sample gives about 170,000 clones, just under 90% of which show up once; approximately 4.2% is in the top ten. CDR3 size: 18 residues. Germline V lookup: CDR1 SGHTA, CDR2 FQGNSA. V trimming: 0 bases; J trimming: 2 bases; junction bases outside the gene matches: 6. This receptor was obtained from an adult who received the MenACWY meningococcal vaccine as a control. The source material was peripheral blood, sampled 28 days after the second dose of the MenACWY control vaccine. This chain connects TRBV7-2 to TRBJ2-7; 14 bases are shared with TRBD2. The CDR3 is CASSLAGTSGSGAYEQYF. The CDR3, as DNA: TGTGCCAGCAGCTTAGCGGGGACTAGCGGGAGTGGAGCCTACGAGCAGTACTTC. The whole variable domain, remainder taken from reference TRBV7-2 and TRBJ2-7, is GAGVSQSPSNKVTEKGKDVELRCDPISGHTALYWYRQSLGQGLEFLIYFQGNSAPDKSGLPSDRFSAERTGGSVSTLTIQRTQQEDSAVYLCASSLAGTSGSGAYEQYFGPGTRLTVT.